This T cell receptor beta chain was observed in a study of blood T cell repertoires in COVID-19. Study-wide background: Samples representing acute and convalescent COVID-19 were sourced from the United States, Italy and Spain. PBMCs, B-cell-depleted T cells, or T cells were the source of the cDNA or gDNA that made up the material.

In the authors' workflow: By means of reference gene primer amplification, nucleated cell counts were estimated. This table comes from immunoSEQ multiplex PCR, and its TCRdb copy is limited to in-frame clones, with some not included. The V and J calls and the clone size are those of that table, but D and trimming were determined from the DNA. The data show around 58,000 clones, with approximately 90% seen just once and approximately 6.6% held by the top ten. The germline V gene has CDR1 GTSNPN and CDR2 SVGIG (reference sequence). V gave up 2 bases and J gave up 7 bases; unmatched junction bases: 10. This CDR3 is 15 amino acids long.

The source material was peripheral blood. This clonotype was obtained from an older woman with active or convalescent COVID-19. The chain employs TRBV30 and TRBJ1-4; TRBD1 matches 7 bases. The CDR3 nucleotides are TGTGCCTGGAGTCCTGGGACAGCAGCAGCTGAAAAACTGTTTTTT. This sequence encodes CAWSPGTAAAEKLFF.